These 26 T cell receptor beta chains originate from one sample sequenced in a study of PD-L1 blockade in urothelial cancer. Time point given: peripheral blood 6 weeks after treatment start. Using immunoSEQ multiplex PCR, the repertoire was profiled, and TCRdb retains in-frame clones only, with some absent. Here the sample spans 50,000 or so clones, around 86% being singletons. This material consisted of PBMCs, taken around atezolizumab (anti-PD-L1) treatment. These receptor sequences come from a man between 60 and 75 years old with urothelial cancer.

The chain is built from TRBV5-1 and TRBJ1-2, with 10 bases that match TRBD1. The trim removed 2 bases at V and 3 bases at J, leaving 4 bases unmatched. The germline V gene encodes CDR1 SGHRS and CDR2 YFSETQ. The CDR3 loop spans 15 amino acids. The CDR3 region is CASSFGDRGHYGYTF. DNA for the CDR3: TGCGCCAGCAGCTTCGGGGACAGGGGCCACTATGGCTACACCTTC.

In this sample, this clone turned up a few times. This chain joins TRBV19 and TRBJ2-1; 7 nucleotides agree with TRBD1. Trimming took 6 bases from V and 6 from J; bases not matched to a gene: 14. The CDR3 loop spans 16 amino acids. Germline values: CDR1 LNHDA, CDR2 SQIVND (reference sequence). The CDR3 DNA reads as TGTGCCAGTAGCAACCTAGGGGACAGAATCCTCAATGAGCAGTTCTTC. Translating gives CASSNLGDRILNEQFF.

This sequence joins TRBV6-1 and TRBJ1-2, with 8 positions matching TRBD1. CDR1 is MNHNS, CDR2 SASEGT, per germline. This CDR3 has 15 residues. The V and J ends lost 2 bases and 6 bases, in that order; junction bases with no gene match: 8. CDR3 loop: CASSESTTGVNGYTF. CDR3 nucleotide sequence: TGTGCCAGCAGTGAATCCACGACAGGGGTAAATGGCTACACCTTC.

This clone was observed a few times. The gene calls are TRBV9 and TRBJ1-2; the D gene is possibly TRBD1 (6 bases). With 3 bases removed from V and 0 bases from J, the gap between germline ends came to 12 bases. The CDR3 extends over 15 amino acids. CDR1 SGDLS and CDR2 YYNGEE come from the germline V gene. CDR3 amino acids: CASSATGYPNYGYTF. The CDR3 nucleotides are TGTGCCAGCAGCGCTACAGGGTATCCTAACTATGGCTACACCTTC.

This clone was seen a handful of times. This chain joins TRBV30 and TRBJ2-2; TRBD1 matches 9 bases. Losses at the gene ends were 7 bases for V and 3 bases for J; bases not matched to a gene: 9. The V gene's germline CDR1 is GTSNPN and CDR2 SVGIG (reference sequence). CDR3 length equals 15 residues. CDR3 sequence: CALQQGAVDTGELFF. The DNA for the CDR3 is TGTGCCTTGCAACAGGGGGCAGTGGACACCGGGGAGCTGTTTTTT. Combining the CDR3 with reference TRBV30 and TRBJ2-2 gives the whole variable domain SQTIHQWPATLVQPVGSPLSLECTVEGTSNPNLYWYRQAAGRGLQLLFYSVGIGQISSEVPQNLSASRPQDRQFILSSKKLLLSDSGFYLCALQQGAVDTGELFFGEGSRLTVL.

The genes are TRBV7-8 and TRBJ1-3; tentatively, D is TRBD1 (5 bases). The V gene's germline CDR1 is SGHVS and CDR2 FQNEAQ. The ends were cut back, 5 bases at V and 2 bases at J, with 13 bases in the middle. The CDR3 runs 15 residues. CDR3 residues: CASSRVGGTGNTIYF. Written as DNA, the CDR3 is TGTGCCAGCAGCCGCGTGGGGGGGACTGGAAACACCATATATTTT.

This sequence joins TRBV27 and TRBJ2-2; 7 bases are shared with TRBD1. This CDR3 contains 15 residues. Trimming cost V 2 bases and J 4 bases; bases outside gene matches: 4. Germline V gives CDR1 MNHEY, CDR2 SMNVEV (reference sequence). CDR3 loop: CASSLKGASTGELFF. CDR3 sequence (DNA): TGTGCCAGCAGTTTAAAGGGGGCGAGCACCGGGGAGCTGTTTTTT.

The gene calls are TRBV7-9 and TRBJ2-3, with D perhaps TRBD1 (5 bases). Germline CDR1 SEHNR, CDR2 FQNEAQ (reference sequence). V shed 1 base and J shed 1 base, with 12 bases lying between them. The CDR3 is made up of 16 amino acids. CDR3 sequence (DNA): TGTGCCAGCAGCTTAGGTAGGGGCGGTGGCACAGATACGCAGTATTTT. Encoded protein: CASSLGRGGGTDTQYF.

The V and J genes are TRBV9 and TRBJ2-6, with D hard to call. Germline lookup yields CDR1 SGDLS and CDR2 YYNGEE. Trimming stripped 3 bases from V and 4 bases from J, with 8 bases between. The CDR3 has 14 residues. The CDR3 here is CASSAVGGANVLTF. CDR3 sequence (DNA): TGTGCCAGCAGCGCCGTCGGGGGGGCCAACGTCCTGACTTTC.

The chain joins TRBV6-5 to TRBJ2-7; 10 positions agree with TRBD2. The CDR3 contains 13 residues. The trim removed 7 bases at V and 3 bases at J, leaving 3 bases unmatched. Germline loops: CDR1 MNHEY, CDR2 SVGAGI. The CDR3 DNA sequence: TGTGCCAGCACTCCTAGCGGGGGCTACGAGCAGTACTTC. This gives the protein CASTPSGGYEQYF.

This chain uses TRBV7-2 with TRBJ2-3, with a weak D call TRBD2 (6 bases). V lost 1 base, J lost 4 bases, and 12 bases lay in between. The V gene's germline CDR1 is SGHTA and CDR2 FQGNSA. This CDR3 comprises 15 residues. The CDR3 DNA reads as TGTGCCAGCAGCTTAGGCCTAGCGAGCGCAGATACGCAGTATTTT. It is translated as CASSLGLASADTQYF.

The chain combines TRBV30 with TRBJ2-1; 9 nucleotides match TRBD2. Germline CDR1 and CDR2: GTSNPN and SVGIG (reference sequence). V lost 4 bases, J lost 5 bases, and 6 bases stayed unmatched. CDR3 length: 14 amino acids. CDR3 residues: CAWTPGLADNEQFF. The CDR3, as DNA: TGTGCCTGGACTCCGGGACTAGCAGACAATGAGCAGTTCTTC.

The table lists this clone with a few counts. The chain uses TRBV10-3 and TRBJ1-1; TRBD1 might be the D (6 bases). The V and J ends lost 7 bases and 3 bases respectively, with 21 bases between them. CDR1 and CDR2 (germline): ENHRY, SYGVKD. The CDR3 is made up of 16 amino acids. The CDR3 coding sequence is TGTGCCATCAAAGGAGCTAAAGGGGCAGGGGACACTGAAGCTTTCTTT. Encoded protein: CAIKGAKGAGDTEAFF.

The V and J genes are TRBV7-8 and TRBJ2-3; 12 bases agree with TRBD2. Germline V CDR1 and CDR2: SGHVS, FQNEAQ. This CDR3 has 16 residues. V shed 1 base, J shed 9 bases, and the junction held 8 bases outside the gene matches. The CDR3: CASSLDLAGGRGTQYF. The DNA for the CDR3 is TGTGCCAGCAGCTTAGACCTAGCGGGGGGGCGGGGGACGCAGTATTTT.

This clone appeared a single time. The V call is TRBV28, the J call TRBJ1-2; TRBD1 aligns across 7 bases. V gave up 5 bases and J gave up 2 bases; unmatched junction bases: 2. The CDR3 covers 13 residues. Looked up from germline, CDR1 is MDHEN and CDR2 is SYDVKM. CDR3 loop: CASSGTVNYGYTF. CDR3 DNA: TGTGCCAGCAGTGGGACAGTGAACTATGGCTACACCTTC.

The rearrangement joins TRBV11-2 to TRBJ1-1; D unclear. Trimming took off 1 base at V and 1 base at J, with 13 bases between the two ends. Germline V lookup: CDR1 SGHAT, CDR2 FQNNGV. This CDR3 spans 16 amino acids. DNA of the CDR3: TGTGCCAGCAGCTTAGCTAGTCAAGGAGGGAACACTGAAGCTTTCTTT. Its translation: CASSLASQGGNTEAFF.

This chain connects TRBV6-1 to TRBJ1-5; D uncertain. Germline V gene lookup returns CDR1 MNHNS and CDR2 SASEGT. V was shortened by 1 base and J by 7 bases, with 17 bases between the two germline ends. The CDR3 contains 16 residues. The CDR3 here is CASSEGGVVGLQPQHF. The CDR3 DNA is TGTGCCAGCAGTGAAGGCGGGGTTGTGGGGTTACAGCCCCAGCATTTT.

The chain joins TRBV28 to TRBJ1-2, with D possibly matching TRBD1 (6 bases). This CDR3 is built from 18 residues. V was cut by 2 bases and J by 4 bases, with 23 bases left in between. Germline values: CDR1 MDHEN, CDR2 SYDVKM. CDR3 in DNA: TGTGCCAGCAGTTTACCCCAGGGGTCGGAATGGCTTGTCTATGGCTACACCTTC. Encoded protein: CASSLPQGSEWLVYGYTF.

This sequence joins TRBV18 and TRBJ2-7; 8 nucleotides line up with TRBD1. The CDR3 has 16 amino acids. Germline values: CDR1 KGHSH, CDR2 LQKENI. V shed 1 base and J 5 bases; nucleotides not matched to a gene: 10. The CDR3 sequence is CASSPLGQGARNEQYF. CDR3 in DNA: TGTGCCAGCTCACCACTGGGGCAGGGGGCTCGGAACGAGCAGTACTTC.

CDR3 protein: CASSGSGTRIYEQYF. The CDR3 DNA reads TGTGCCAGCAGTGGCTCCGGGACTAGGATCTACGAGCAGTACTTC. The V and J genes are TRBV28 and TRBJ2-7, with 8 bases identical to TRBD2. The germline gives CDR1 MDHEN, CDR2 SYDVKM. The CDR3 totals 15 residues. V lost 5 bases, J lost 3 bases, and 9 bases stayed unmatched.

The sample holds a few counts of this clone. The gene calls are TRBV5-1 and TRBJ2-2; D possibly corresponds to TRBD2 (5 bases). V lost 0 bases, J lost 4 bases, and 10 bases lay in between. CDR3 length equals 15 residues. Germline V gene sequence: CDR1 SGHRS, CDR2 YFSETQ. CDR3 sequence: CASSLDPGITGELFF. The CDR3 DNA reads as TGCGCCAGCAGCTTGGATCCGGGGATCACCGGGGAGCTGTTTTTT.

The chain recombines TRBV10-2 with TRBJ1-2, with D possibly being TRBD1 (6 bases). The germline gives CDR1 WSHSY, CDR2 SAAADI. V dropped 0 bases and J dropped 2 bases, with 7 bases sitting between them. This CDR3 is 14 amino acids long. CDR3 DNA: TGCGCCAGCAGTGAGTCACAGGGAAACTATGGCTACACCTTC. Translated, it gives CASSESQGNYGYTF.

V usage is TRBV28 and J usage is TRBJ1-2; 10 bases align to TRBD1. V gave up 6 bases and J gave up 0 bases; unmatched junction bases: 1. CDR3 length: 14 residues. Germline assignment: CDR1 MDHEN and CDR2 SYDVKM. CDR3 coding DNA: TGTGCCAGCAGAGGACAGGGGGCTAACTATGGCTACACCTTC. Its translation is CASRGQGANYGYTF.

Here the CDR3 reads CASSYGGLLNTGELFF. CDR3 coding DNA: TGTGCCAGCAGTTACGGGGGACTTTTGAACACCGGGGAGCTGTTTTTT. V gene TRBV6-6 combines with J gene TRBJ2-2; D may be TRBD2 (6 bases). Germline loops: CDR1 MNHNY, CDR2 SVGAGI (reference sequence). The V end lost 2 bases, the J end lost 1 base, and 11 bases lay between the germline ends. The CDR3 covers 16 residues.

The chain recombines TRBV27 with TRBJ1-1; 7 nucleotides match TRBD1. Germline loops: CDR1 MNHEY, CDR2 SMNVEV (reference sequence). Trimming cost V 5 bases and J 3 bases; bases outside gene matches: 9. The CDR3 has 15 amino acids. In DNA, the CDR3 is TGTGCCAGCAGTCACCACTCGACAGGGTACACTGAAGCTTTCTTT. This gives the protein CASSHHSTGYTEAFF.

The chain couples TRBV5-4 to TRBJ2-1; 10 bases fit TRBD2. CDR3 length: 15 amino acids. Germline lookup yields CDR1 SGHNT and CDR2 YYREEE (reference sequence). Losses at the gene ends were 5 bases for V and 7 bases for J; bases not matched to a gene: 9. The CDR3 region is CASSYSGGIFNEQFF. CDR3 in DNA: TGTGCCAGCAGTTATAGCGGGGGGATATTTAATGAGCAGTTCTTC.